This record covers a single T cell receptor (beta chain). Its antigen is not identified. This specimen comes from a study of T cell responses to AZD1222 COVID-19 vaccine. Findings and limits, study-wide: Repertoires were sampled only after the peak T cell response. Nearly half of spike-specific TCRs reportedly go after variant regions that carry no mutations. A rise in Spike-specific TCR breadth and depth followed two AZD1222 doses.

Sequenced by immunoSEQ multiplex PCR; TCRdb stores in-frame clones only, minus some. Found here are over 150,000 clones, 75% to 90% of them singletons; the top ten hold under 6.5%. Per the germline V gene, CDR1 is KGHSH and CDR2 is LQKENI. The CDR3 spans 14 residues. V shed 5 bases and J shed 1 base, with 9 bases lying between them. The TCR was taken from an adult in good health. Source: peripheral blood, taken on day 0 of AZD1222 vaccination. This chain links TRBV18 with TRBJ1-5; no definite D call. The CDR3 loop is CASSEDVSNQPQHF. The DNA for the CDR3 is TGTGCCAGCTCAGAGGACGTGAGCAATCAGCCCCAGCATTTT.